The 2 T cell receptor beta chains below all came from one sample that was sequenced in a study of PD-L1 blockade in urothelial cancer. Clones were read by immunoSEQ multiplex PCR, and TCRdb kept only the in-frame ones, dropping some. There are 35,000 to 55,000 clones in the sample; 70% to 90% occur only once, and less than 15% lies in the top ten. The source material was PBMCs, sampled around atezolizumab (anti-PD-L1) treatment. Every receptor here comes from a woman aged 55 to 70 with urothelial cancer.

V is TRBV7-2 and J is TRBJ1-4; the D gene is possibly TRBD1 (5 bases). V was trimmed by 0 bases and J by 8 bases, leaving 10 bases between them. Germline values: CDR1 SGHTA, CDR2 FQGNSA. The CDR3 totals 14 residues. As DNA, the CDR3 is TGTGCCAGCAGCTTAGCTCAGGGTATCGAAAAACTGTTTTTT. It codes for CASSLAQGIEKLFF.

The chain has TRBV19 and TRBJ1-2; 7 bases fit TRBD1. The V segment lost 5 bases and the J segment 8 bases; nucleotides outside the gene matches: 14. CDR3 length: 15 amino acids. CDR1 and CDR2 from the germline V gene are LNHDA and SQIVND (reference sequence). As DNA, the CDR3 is TGTGCCAGTAGTTTCCGCTCCGACAGGGCCAGCGGCTACACCTTC. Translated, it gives CASSFRSDRASGYTF.